The clone carrying this T cell receptor beta chain was detected many times. What it binds is not known. Time point indicated: sample taken at primary tumor resection. The donor group consisted of under 95 patients who had untreated, early-stage non-small cell lung cancer. Tumor, nontumor lung or frozen PBMC supplied whole RNA that was sequenced unsorted. J lost 7 bases, V lost 4 bases, and 16 bases had no gene match. The CDR3 covers 17 residues. Germline CDR1 and CDR2: SGDLS and YYNGEE. The data originate from a study of spatial heterogeneity in lung cancer. TCRdb reprocessed the 5' RACE reads with MiXCR, giving one entry per CDR3 protein. The sample contains 20,000 to 30,000 distinct CDR3 sequences, 8.8% of which appear only once. General study findings and limits: The study found that expanded intratumoral alpha and beta TCR counts tracked tumor mutation counts.

Sample: lung tumor tissue, taken at surgery. The V gene is TRBV9, the J gene TRBJ2-1; 8 bases map to TRBD2. This sequence originates from a male donor with early-stage non-small cell lung cancer. The CDR3 reads CASSLHRGSGGRNEQFF. The CDR3 bases are TGTGCCAGCAGCCTACATAGGGGGAGCGGGGGAAGGAATGAGCAGTTCTTC. Drawing the rest from reference TRBV9 and TRBJ2-1, the complete variable domain is DSGVTQTPKHLITATGQRVTLRCSPRSGDLSVYWYQQSLDQGLQFLIQYYNGEERAKGNILERFSAQQFPDLHSELNLSSLELGDSALYFCASSLHRGSGGRNEQFFGPGTRLTVL.